This TCR beta chain was captured by sequencing in a study of identical twins. Study-level results: In cord blood, abundant beta clonotypes had fewer insertions; memory showed no trend. Where beta out-of-frame sequences were concerned, excess twin sharing was weaker.

As for this clonotype: Its antigen is currently unknown.

A template switching step contributed a universal primer site, while unique molecular identifiers were present in the cDNA. TCRdb fed the 5' RACE reads into MiXCR, producing one record per CDR3 protein. The table shows 450,000 to 650,000 distinct CDR3 sequences, with around 15% occurring only once. Among all donors, each was a healthy Caucasian. The sample was also linked to a second study, of yellow fever vaccine responses in identical twins.

This clonotype was obtained from a young woman in good health. Sequencing used CD4+ T cells sorted from blood.

The CDR3 sequence: CASSLSGEIDIQYF. The CDR3 bases are TGTGCCAGCAGTTTGTCTGGTGAGATTGACATTCAGTACTTC. The V gene is TRBV12-3 or TRBV12-4, the J gene TRBJ2-4; D ambiguous. V lost 3 bases, J lost 8 bases, and 14 bases lay in between. There are 14 residues in the CDR3.